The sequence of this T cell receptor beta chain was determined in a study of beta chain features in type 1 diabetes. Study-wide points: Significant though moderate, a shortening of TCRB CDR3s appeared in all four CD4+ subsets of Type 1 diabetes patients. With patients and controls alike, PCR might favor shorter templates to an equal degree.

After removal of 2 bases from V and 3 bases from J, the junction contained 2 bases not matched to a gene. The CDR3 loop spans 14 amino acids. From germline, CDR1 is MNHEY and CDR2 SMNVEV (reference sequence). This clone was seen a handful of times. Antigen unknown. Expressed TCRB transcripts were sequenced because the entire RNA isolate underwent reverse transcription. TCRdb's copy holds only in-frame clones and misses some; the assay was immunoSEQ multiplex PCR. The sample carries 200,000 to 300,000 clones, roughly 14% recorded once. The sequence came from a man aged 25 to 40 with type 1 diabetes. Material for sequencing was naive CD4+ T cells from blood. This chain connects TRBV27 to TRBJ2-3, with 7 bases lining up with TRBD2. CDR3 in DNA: TGTGCCAGCAGTTTAGCGGGAGTGACAGATACGCAGTATTTT. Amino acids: CASSLAGVTDTQYF.